A selection of T cell receptor beta chains follows, all from one sample in a study of identical twins. One entry per CDR3 protein, called by TCRdb with MiXCR from the 5' RACE reads. The sample shows hundreds of thousands of distinct CDR3 sequences, roughly 7% of them seen only once. In addition, the sample was reused for a study of yellow fever vaccine responses in identical twins.

Sequencing was performed on memory (CD45RO+) T cells sorted from blood. The receptors were gathered from a woman aged 18 to 35 in good health. Both conserved end residues are part of each CDR3. D genes are given only for firm matches. Size is stated for part of the rows, as once, few or many counts, or as a class when the clone is expanded.

d_call clone_size j_call v_call cdr3_aa cdr3_nt
TRBD2 few TRBJ2-1 TRBV18 CASSPPSGGTYNEQFF TGTGCCAGCTCACCACCTTCGGGAGGAACCTACAATGAGCAGTTCTTC
NA few TRBJ1-2 TRBV2 CASRGGPEDSYGYTF TGTGCCAGCAGGGGGGGCCCGGAGGATTCTTATGGCTACACCTTC
NA many TRBJ2-7 TRBV7-8 CASSLAYVRGEQYF TGTGCCAGCAGCTTAGCCTATGTGCGGGGCGAGCAGTACTTC
TRBD2 few TRBJ2-1 TRBV7-2 CASSFSGTRGEEQFF TGTGCCAGCAGCTTTTCGGGGACTAGAGGGGAGGAGCAGTTCTTC
NA NA TRBJ1-5 TRBV6-4 CASSPRFNQPQHF TGTGCCAGCAGTCCCCGTTTCAATCAGCCCCAGCATTTT
NA many TRBJ2-2 TRBV4-1 CASSQGVDTGELFF TGCGCCAGCAGCCAAGGGGTCGACACCGGGGAGCTGTTTTTT
NA few TRBJ2-2 TRBV11-2 CASSGRDSNTGELFF TGTGCCAGCAGCGGCAGGGATTCGAACACCGGGGAGCTGTTTTTT
NA few TRBJ1-4 TRBV27 CASSQTPQWGEKLFF TGTGCCAGCAGTCAAACCCCACAGTGGGGGGAAAAACTGTTTTTT
TRBD1 few TRBJ1-5 TRBV2 CASSDRTGGMQPQHF TGTGCCAGCAGTGACCGGACAGGGGGCATGCAGCCCCAGCATTTT
NA NA TRBJ2-3 TRBV9 CASSVGSIDTQYF TGTGCCAGCAGCGTCGGGAGTATCGATACGCAGTATTTT